This note documents a single T cell receptor beta chain sequence. These data originate in a study of T cell responses to AZD1222 COVID-19 vaccine. CDR1 is ENHRY, CDR2 SYGVKD, per germline. The V and J ends lost 4 bases and 2 bases, in that order; junction bases with no gene match: 1. The CDR3 contains 15 residues. The assay was immunoSEQ multiplex PCR, and TCRdb's table has in-frame clones only and misses some. The sample carries 30,000 to 40,000 clones, 75% to 80% recorded once. The gene calls are TRBV10-3 and TRBJ2-3, with 12 bases fitting TRBD1. The specimen comprised peripheral blood, sampled 28 days after the second AZD1222 dose. The TCR comes from an adult who received the AZD1222 COVID-19 vaccine. The DNA of the CDR3 is TGTGCCATCAGTGGGGACAGGGGGCTCACAGATACGCAGTATTTT. Amino acid sequence: CAISGDRGLTDTQYF.